The source of this T cell receptor (beta chain) is a study of vaccination effects on CD4 cells after COVID-19. Overall study: Samples collected post-vaccine were obtained a median of 72 days after the second dose. Whole-study findings and limits: Only a few convalescent patients and no early post-infection timepoints featured in the study. The study found marked clonal contraction of infection- and vaccine-induced clones late after vaccination.

Antigen-specific CD4+ T cells were expanded (with viral peptide pools) by the ViraFEST assay ahead of sequencing. Isolation of CD4+ T cells took place after nine to ten days of culture. As their vaccination, participants received two doses of either BNT162b2 or mRNA-1273. On day 3 and again on day 7, half the medium was replaced with IL-2 medium. The ends were cut back, 3 bases at V and 6 bases at J, with 11 bases in the middle. In germline, CDR1 is MGHRA, CDR2 YSYEKL. The CDR3 consists of 13 residues. To note about this clone: Its target is not known.

Method: immunoSEQ multiplex PCR; TCRdb's copy keeps in-frame clones and lacks some. This sample has 25,000 to 35,000 clones, with about two thirds found just once. The TCR sequence derives from a human donor who received a COVID-19 vaccine. This rearrangement joins TRBV4-1 to TRBJ1-2, with D perhaps matching TRBD1 (5 bases). The sequenced sample was CD4+ T cells from PBMCs cultured with SARS-CoV-2 spike peptides, obtained after COVID-19 vaccination. The CDR3 loop reads CASSQPRAHGYTF. As DNA, the CDR3 is TGCGCCAGCAGCCAGCCCAGGGCTCATGGCTACACCTTC.